This passage covers 9 T cell receptor beta chains from one sample sequenced in a study of T cell responses to AZD1222 COVID-19 vaccine (dated by TCRdb to the early 2020s). Library preparation employed the immunoSEQ multiplex PCR assay. TCRdb limited this immuneACCESS table to in-frame rearrangements with V and J called. A share of clones is missing; checked studies link under half to unresolved V genes, and the rest is unexplained. Present in this sample are roughly 190,000 clones, 91% of which were seen just once. 1.5% to 2% of the sample lies in the top ten. Sample time point, as interpreted from the label and publication: about 28 days (+/-7) after the second vaccine dose. The source was peripheral blood, collected 28 days after the second AZD1222 dose. The origin of the receptors is an adult who received the AZD1222 COVID-19 vaccine.

The J gene is TRBJ2-1, the V gene TRBV20-1; D remains ambiguous. Germline V gives CDR1 DFQATT, CDR2 SNEGSKA (reference sequence). V was pared by 2 bases and J by 7 bases, with 6 bases between. This CDR3 is 11 amino acids long. The CDR3 DNA sequence: TGCAGTGCTAGATTGGGGAATGAGCAGTTCTTC. Its protein is CSARLGNEQFF.

The chain uses TRBV7-2 and TRBJ1-6, with TRBD1 identical over 9 bases. The CDR3 loop spans 13 amino acids. Germline lookup yields CDR1 SGHTA and CDR2 FQGNSA. With V trimmed by 7 bases and J by 10 bases, 5 bases remained unmatched. The CDR3 spells CASTRQGGSPLHF. CDR3 nucleotides: TGTGCCAGCACAAGACAGGGGGGATCACCCCTCCACTTT. The entire variable domain, with the rest obtained from reference TRBV7-2 and TRBJ1-6, is as follows: GAGVSQSPSNKVTEKGKDVELRCDPISGHTALYWYRQSLGQGLEFLIYFQGNSAPDKSGLPSDRFSAERTGGSVSTLTIQRTQQEDSAVYLCASTRQGGSPLHFGNGTRLTVT.

The chain is built from TRBV30 and TRBJ2-2; no definite D call. Trimming cost V 2 bases and J 6 bases, with 4 bases left between them. Germline-derived CDR1 and CDR2 are GTSNPN and SVGIG (reference sequence). The CDR3 has 11 residues. As DNA, the CDR3 is TGTGCCTGGAGTATCGCCGGGGAGCTGTTTTTT. Translation: CAWSIAGELFF.

V usage is TRBV30 and J usage is TRBJ1-2; TRBD1 agrees at 10 bases. The CDR3 is made up of 12 amino acids. With 4 bases clipped from V and 7 bases from J, the junction kept 3 bases outside the gene matches. Germline CDR1 is GTSNPN and CDR2 is SVGIG (reference sequence). CDR3 coding DNA: TGTGCCTGGATGACAGGGGGCGGTGGCTACACCTTC. Amino acids: CAWMTGGGGYTF.

The V gene is TRBV5-1, the J gene TRBJ2-1; possibly TRBD1 or TRBD2 for D (5 bases each). Trimming cost V 0 bases and J 0 bases, with 10 bases left between them. This CDR3 comprises 16 residues. Germline CDR1 is SGHRS and CDR2 is YFSETQ. This CDR3 reads CASSLGGTSSYNEQFF. DNA for the CDR3: TGCGCCAGCAGCTTGGGGGGGACGAGCTCCTACAATGAGCAGTTCTTC.

Here the CDR3 reads CASSFGDQETQYF. The CDR3 bases are TGTGCCAGCAGCTTCGGCGACCAAGAGACCCAGTACTTC. J is TRBJ2-5 and V is TRBV5-8, with no clear D. Germline lookup yields CDR1 SGHTS and CDR2 YDEGEE. V was cut by 2 bases and J by 0 bases, with 5 bases left in between. The CDR3 is 13 residues long.

The chain recombines TRBV7-9 with TRBJ1-2, with D perhaps TRBD1 (6 bases). The germline V gene encodes CDR1 SEHNR and CDR2 FQNEAQ (reference sequence). The V gene lost 2 bases and the J gene lost 6 bases, with 13 bases spanning the gap. The CDR3 has 14 amino acids. CDR3: CASSLSGGLDGYTF. DNA of the CDR3: TGTGCCAGCAGCTTATCGGGGGGGCTCGATGGCTACACCTTC.

This sequence joins TRBV28 and TRBJ2-7; D uncertain. This CDR3 contains 13 residues. Germline V CDR1 and CDR2: MDHEN, SYDVKM. The V end lost 7 bases, the J end lost 0 bases, and 10 bases lay between the germline ends. CDR3 DNA sequence: TGTGCCAGCATGTACAGCTACTCCTACGAGCAGTACTTC. Translation gives CASMYSYSYEQYF.

The chain is built from TRBV9 and TRBJ2-1; maybe TRBD1 (6 bases). The germline CDR1 and CDR2 sequences are SGDLS and YYNGEE. This CDR3 is 15 amino acids long. Between the trimmed V and J ends, which lost 7 bases and 7 bases, there was a span of 21 bases. The CDR3 loop reads CASALGQGSLNEQFF. The DNA for the CDR3 is TGTGCCAGCGCGCTCGGGCAGGGGAGTCTGAATGAGCAGTTCTTC. The full variable domain, in which reference TRBV9 and TRBJ2-1 provide the parts outside the CDR3, is DSGVTQTPKHLITATGQRVTLRCSPRSGDLSVYWYQQSLDQGLQFLIQYYNGEERAKGNILERFSAQQFPDLHSELNLSSLELGDSALYFCASALGQGSLNEQFFGPGTRLTVL.